The 5 T cell receptor beta chains listed next were all sequenced from one sample in a study of blood T cell repertoires in COVID-19. Here immunoSEQ multiplex PCR was the method, and the copy in TCRdb shows in-frame clones only, minus some. The profile covers hundreds of thousands of clones, with 75% to 85% appearing a single time and less than 7.5% taken by the ten largest. The sample taken for sequencing was peripheral blood. The receptors derive from a woman in her forties or fifties with acute or convalescent COVID-19.

J is TRBJ2-5 and V is TRBV7-8; D not certain. CDR3 size: 13 residues. CDR1 is SGHVS and CDR2 is FQNEAQ in the germline V gene. V lost 1 base, J lost 4 bases, and 7 bases lay in between. As DNA, the CDR3 is TGTGCCAGCAGCTTAGGACATCTAGAGACCCAGTACTTC. It is translated as CASSLGHLETQYF.

The chain combines TRBV5-1 with TRBJ1-1; D uncertain. This CDR3 comprises 14 residues. CDR1 SGHRS and CDR2 YFSETQ come from the germline V gene. Trimming stripped 0 bases from V and 2 bases from J, with 8 bases between. The DNA for the CDR3 is TGCGCCAGCAGCTTGGCCCGGAGCAACACTGAAGCTTTCTTT. Translation: CASSLARSNTEAFF.

This clone was found many times. The V and J genes are TRBV7-9 and TRBJ2-7; no clear D gene. V dropped 0 bases and J dropped 2 bases, with 8 bases sitting between them. This CDR3 comprises 14 residues. The V gene's germline CDR1 is SEHNR and CDR2 FQNEAQ (reference sequence). The CDR3 sequence is CASSLALFPYEQYF. The CDR3 DNA follows: TGTGCCAGCAGCTTAGCTCTCTTTCCCTACGAGCAGTACTTC.

This sequence joins TRBV28 and TRBJ2-7; 9 bases match TRBD2. CDR3 length: 15 amino acids. V lost 1 base to trimming and J lost 0 bases; unmatched junction nucleotides: 1. CDR1 and CDR2 from the germline V gene are MDHEN and SYDVKM. CDR3 nucleotides: TGTGCCAGCAGTTTATCTAGCGGGACCTCCTACGAGCAGTACTTC. Translated, it gives CASSLSSGTSYEQYF.

V gene TRBV2 combines with J gene TRBJ2-1, with 10 bases lining up with TRBD2. This CDR3 region has 16 residues. Germline lookup yields CDR1 SNHLY and CDR2 FYNNEI. Trimming cost V 5 bases and J 7 bases; bases outside gene matches: 11. CDR3 amino acids: CASSNWASGSRNEQFF. CDR3 DNA: TGTGCCAGCAGTAATTGGGCTAGCGGGAGTAGGAATGAGCAGTTCTTC.